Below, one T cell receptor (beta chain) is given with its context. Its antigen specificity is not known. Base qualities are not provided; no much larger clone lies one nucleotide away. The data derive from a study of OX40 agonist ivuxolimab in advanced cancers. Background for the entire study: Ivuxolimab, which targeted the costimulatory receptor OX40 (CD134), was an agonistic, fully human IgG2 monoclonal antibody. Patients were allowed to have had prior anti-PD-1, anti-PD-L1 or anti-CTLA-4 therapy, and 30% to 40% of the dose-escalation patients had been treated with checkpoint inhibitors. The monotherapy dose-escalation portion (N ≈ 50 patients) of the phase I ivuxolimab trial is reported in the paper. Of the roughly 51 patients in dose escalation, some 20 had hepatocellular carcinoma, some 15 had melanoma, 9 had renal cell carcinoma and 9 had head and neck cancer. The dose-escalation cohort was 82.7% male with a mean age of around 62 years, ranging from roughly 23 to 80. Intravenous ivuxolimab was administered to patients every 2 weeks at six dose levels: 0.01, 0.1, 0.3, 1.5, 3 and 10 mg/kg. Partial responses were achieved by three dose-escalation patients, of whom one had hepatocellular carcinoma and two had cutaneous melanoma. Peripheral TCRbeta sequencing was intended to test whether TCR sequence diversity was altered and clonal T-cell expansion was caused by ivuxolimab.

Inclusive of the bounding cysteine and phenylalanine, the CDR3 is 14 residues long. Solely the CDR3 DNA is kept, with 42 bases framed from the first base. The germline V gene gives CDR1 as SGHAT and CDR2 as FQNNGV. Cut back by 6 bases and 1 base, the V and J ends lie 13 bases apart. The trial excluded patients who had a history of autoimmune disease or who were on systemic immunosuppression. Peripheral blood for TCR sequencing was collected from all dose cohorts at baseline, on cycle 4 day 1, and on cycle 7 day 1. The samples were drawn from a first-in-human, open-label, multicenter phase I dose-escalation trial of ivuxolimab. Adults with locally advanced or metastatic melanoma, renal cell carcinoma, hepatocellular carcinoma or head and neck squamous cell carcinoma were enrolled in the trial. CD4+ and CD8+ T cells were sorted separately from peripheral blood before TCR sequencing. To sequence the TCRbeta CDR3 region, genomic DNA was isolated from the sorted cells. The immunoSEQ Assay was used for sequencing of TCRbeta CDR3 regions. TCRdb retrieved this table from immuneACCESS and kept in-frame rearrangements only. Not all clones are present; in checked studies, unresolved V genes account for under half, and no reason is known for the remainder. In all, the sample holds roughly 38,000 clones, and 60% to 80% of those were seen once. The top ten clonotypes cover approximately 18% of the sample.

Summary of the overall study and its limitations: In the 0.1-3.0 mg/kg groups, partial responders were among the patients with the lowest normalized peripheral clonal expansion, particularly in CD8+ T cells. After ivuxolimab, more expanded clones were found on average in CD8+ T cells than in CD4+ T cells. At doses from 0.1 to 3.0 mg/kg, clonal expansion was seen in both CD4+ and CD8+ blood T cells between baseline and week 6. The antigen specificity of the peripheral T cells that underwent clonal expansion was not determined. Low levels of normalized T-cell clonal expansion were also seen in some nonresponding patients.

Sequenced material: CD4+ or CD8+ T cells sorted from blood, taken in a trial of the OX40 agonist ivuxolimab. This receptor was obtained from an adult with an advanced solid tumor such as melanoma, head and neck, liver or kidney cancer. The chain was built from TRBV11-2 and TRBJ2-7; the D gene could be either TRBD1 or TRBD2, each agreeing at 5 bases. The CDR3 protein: CASSLVGGSYEQYF. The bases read TGTGCCAGCAGTCTGGTTGGGGGTTCCTACGAGCAGTACTTC.